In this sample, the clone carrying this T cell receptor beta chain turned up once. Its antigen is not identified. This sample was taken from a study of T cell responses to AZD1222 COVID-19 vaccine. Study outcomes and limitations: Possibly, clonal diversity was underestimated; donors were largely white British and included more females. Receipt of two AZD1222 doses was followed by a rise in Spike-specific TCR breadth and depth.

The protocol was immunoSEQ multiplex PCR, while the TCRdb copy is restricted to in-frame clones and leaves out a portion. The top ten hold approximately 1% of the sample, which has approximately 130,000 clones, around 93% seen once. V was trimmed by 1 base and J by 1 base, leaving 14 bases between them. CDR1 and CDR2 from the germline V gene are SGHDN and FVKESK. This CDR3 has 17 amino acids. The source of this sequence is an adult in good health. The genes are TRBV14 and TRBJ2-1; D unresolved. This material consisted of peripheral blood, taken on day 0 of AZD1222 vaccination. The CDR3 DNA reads TGTGCCAGCAGCCAAGGGGCGTTTAGGTGGTCCTACAATGAGCAGTTCTTC. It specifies CASSQGAFRWSYNEQFF.